The sequence of this T cell receptor (beta chain) was determined in a study of T cells in Graves' hyperthyroidism and ophthalmopathy. Amplified regions were TCR beta CDR3 sequences from RNA transcripts. TCR CDR3 regions were first amplified by RT-PCR with HTBI primers. One entry per CDR3 protein, called by TCRdb with MiXCR from the multiplex PCR reads. The sample includes hundreds of thousands of distinct CDR3 sequences, approximately 15% of them seen just once. J lost 8 bases, V lost 5 bases, and 12 bases had no gene match. CDR1 is SGHVS and CDR2 is FQNEAQ in the germline V gene. There are 15 residues in the CDR3.

Sequencing was carried out using blood. The TCR comes from a woman under 30 with Graves' hyperthyroidism. This rearrangement joins TRBV7-8 to TRBJ2-4; 7 bases line up with TRBD1. CDR3 coding DNA: TGTGCCAGCAGCCCGATGACAGGGTGGATAGACATTCAGTACTTC. It codes for CASSPMTGWIDIQYF.